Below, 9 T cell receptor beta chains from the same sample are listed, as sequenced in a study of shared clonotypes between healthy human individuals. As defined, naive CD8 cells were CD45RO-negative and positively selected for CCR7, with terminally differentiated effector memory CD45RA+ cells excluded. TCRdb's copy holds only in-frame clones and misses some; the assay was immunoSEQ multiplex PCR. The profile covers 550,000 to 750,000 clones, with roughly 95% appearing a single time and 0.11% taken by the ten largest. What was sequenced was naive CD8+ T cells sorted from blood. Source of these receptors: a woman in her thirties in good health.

CDR3 bases: TGTGCCAGCAGTTTTACAGGGGGAAATGGAGGCTACACCTTC. Amino acids: CASSFTGGNGGYTF. This rearrangement joins TRBV27 to TRBJ1-2, with 8 bases that match TRBD1. The V and J ends lost 3 bases and 8 bases, in that order; junction bases with no gene match: 8. The CDR3 totals 14 residues. In germline, CDR1 is MNHEY, CDR2 SMNVEV (reference sequence).

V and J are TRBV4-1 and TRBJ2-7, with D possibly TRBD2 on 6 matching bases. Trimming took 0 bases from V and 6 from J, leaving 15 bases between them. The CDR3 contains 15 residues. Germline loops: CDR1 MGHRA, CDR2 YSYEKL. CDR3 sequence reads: CASSQELAATFEQYF. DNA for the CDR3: TGCGCCAGCAGCCAAGAACTAGCTGCCACTTTCGAGCAGTACTTC.

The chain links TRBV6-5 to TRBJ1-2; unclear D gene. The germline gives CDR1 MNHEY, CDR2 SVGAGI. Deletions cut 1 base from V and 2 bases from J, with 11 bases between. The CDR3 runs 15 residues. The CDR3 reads CASSYYSSQNYGYTF. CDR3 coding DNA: TGTGCCAGCAGTTACTATTCCTCCCAGAACTATGGCTACACCTTC.

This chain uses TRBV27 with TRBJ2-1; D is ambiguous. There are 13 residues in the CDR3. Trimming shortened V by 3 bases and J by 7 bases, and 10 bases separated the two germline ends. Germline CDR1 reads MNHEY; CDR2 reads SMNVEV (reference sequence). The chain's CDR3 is CASSFRIGNEQFF. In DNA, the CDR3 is TGTGCCAGCAGTTTTCGGATTGGTAATGAGCAGTTCTTC.

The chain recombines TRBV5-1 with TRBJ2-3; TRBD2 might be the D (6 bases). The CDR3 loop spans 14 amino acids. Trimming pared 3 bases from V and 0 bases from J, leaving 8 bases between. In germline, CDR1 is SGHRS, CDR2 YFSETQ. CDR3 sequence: CASSWDLSTDTQYF. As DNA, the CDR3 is TGCGCCAGCAGCTGGGACTTGAGCACAGATACGCAGTATTTT.

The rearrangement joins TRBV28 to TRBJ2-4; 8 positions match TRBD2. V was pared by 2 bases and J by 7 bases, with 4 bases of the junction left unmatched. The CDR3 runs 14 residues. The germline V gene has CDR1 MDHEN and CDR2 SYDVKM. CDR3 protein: CASSLVAGFNIQYF. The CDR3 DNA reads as TGTGCCAGCAGTTTAGTAGCGGGATTCAACATTCAGTACTTC.

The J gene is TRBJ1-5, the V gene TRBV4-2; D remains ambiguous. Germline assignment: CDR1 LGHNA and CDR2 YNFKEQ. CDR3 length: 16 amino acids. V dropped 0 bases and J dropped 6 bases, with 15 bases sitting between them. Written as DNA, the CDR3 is TGTGCCAGCAGCCAAGACCTGGACTCTCTCGGTCAGCCCCAGCATTTT. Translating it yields CASSQDLDSLGQPQHF.

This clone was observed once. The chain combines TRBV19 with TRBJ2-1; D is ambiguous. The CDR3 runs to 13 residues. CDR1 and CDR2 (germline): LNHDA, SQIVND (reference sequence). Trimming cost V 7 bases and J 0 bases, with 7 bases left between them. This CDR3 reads CASKLSSYNEQFF. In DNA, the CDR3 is TGTGCCAGTAAGTTAAGCTCCTACAATGAGCAGTTCTTC.

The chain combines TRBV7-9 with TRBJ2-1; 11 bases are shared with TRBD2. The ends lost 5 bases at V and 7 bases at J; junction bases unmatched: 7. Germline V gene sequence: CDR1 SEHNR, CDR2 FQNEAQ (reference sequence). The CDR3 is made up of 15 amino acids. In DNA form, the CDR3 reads TGTGCCAGCAGCCTAGGGACTAGCGGAGGGAATGAGCAGTTCTTC. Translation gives CASSLGTSGGNEQFF.